The T cell receptor beta chain under discussion was sequenced for a study of control samples from healthy donors and cancer patients. Clones were sequenced by immunoSEQ multiplex PCR, and TCRdb holds only the in-frame ones, with some missing. The sample has around 93,000 clones; about 91% are singletons. The CDR3 has 14 residues. The J segment lost 5 bases and the V segment lost 7 bases, leaving 4 bases of the junction unmatched. Germline assignment: CDR1 KGHDR and CDR2 SFDVKD. Input material: blood. The receptor was derived from a man under 40 in good health. V and J are TRBV24-1 and TRBJ2-1; 10 bases map to TRBD2. Written as DNA, the CDR3 is TGTGCCACCAGCGGGACTAGCGTCCACAATGAGCAGTTCTTC. Translating it yields CATSGTSVHNEQFF.